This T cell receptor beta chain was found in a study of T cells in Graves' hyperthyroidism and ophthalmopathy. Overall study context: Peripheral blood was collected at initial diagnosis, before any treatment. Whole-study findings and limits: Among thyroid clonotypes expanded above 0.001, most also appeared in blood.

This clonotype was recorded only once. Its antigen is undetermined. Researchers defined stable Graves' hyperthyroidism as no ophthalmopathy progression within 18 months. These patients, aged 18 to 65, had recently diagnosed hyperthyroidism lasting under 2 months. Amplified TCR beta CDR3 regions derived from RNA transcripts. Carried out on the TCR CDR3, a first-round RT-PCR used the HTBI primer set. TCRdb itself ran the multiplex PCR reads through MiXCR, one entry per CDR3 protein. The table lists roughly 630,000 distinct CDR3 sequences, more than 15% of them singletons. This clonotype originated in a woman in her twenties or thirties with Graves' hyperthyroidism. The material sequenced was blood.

The CDR3 here is CSPDGETQYF. CDR3 nucleotides: TGCAGCCCGGACGGCGAGACCCAGTACTTC. The V call is TRBV20-1, the J call TRBJ2-5, with no clear D. The germline CDR1 and CDR2 sequences are DFQATT and SNEGSKA (reference sequence). The CDR3 is 10 amino acids.